This TCR beta chain came from a study of vaccination and CD4 T cells after COVID-19. Overall study findings and caveats: Looking at convalescent patients, a median approximately 86% of reactive clones were present only post-vaccination.

Sequenced with the Oncomine TCR Beta short-read assay was DNA taken from cultured CD4+ T cells. Using its own MiXCR run on the PCR reads, TCRdb lists one record per CDR3 protein. In the table there are roughly 16,000 distinct CDR3 sequences, 50% of which are singletons. As concerns this clonotype: Its specificity is not known.

Noted treatment: 10-day PBMC culture with coronavirus spike peptide pools or control peptides (ViraFEST assay). ViraFEST expanded antigen-specific T cells with peptide pools, then sequenced TCRs. Approximately 1.8 million PBMCs were grown per well alongside 10 IU/ml IL-2 and about 9.5 ug/ml peptide pools. After removal of 3 bases from V and 0 bases from J, the junction contained 4 bases not matched to a gene. The length of the CDR3 is 15 residues. From germline, CDR1 is DFQATT and CDR2 SNEGSKA (reference sequence). Sequenced material: CD4+ T cells from blood, cultured in vitro. J is TRBJ1-4 and V is TRBV20-1, with 7 bases lining up with TRBD1. This clonotype was obtained from a human donor who had recovered from COVID-19. Written as DNA, the CDR3 is TGCAGTGCTAGCATCACAGGGGCAACTAATGAAAAACTGTTTTTT. Protein sequence: CSASITGATNEKLFF.